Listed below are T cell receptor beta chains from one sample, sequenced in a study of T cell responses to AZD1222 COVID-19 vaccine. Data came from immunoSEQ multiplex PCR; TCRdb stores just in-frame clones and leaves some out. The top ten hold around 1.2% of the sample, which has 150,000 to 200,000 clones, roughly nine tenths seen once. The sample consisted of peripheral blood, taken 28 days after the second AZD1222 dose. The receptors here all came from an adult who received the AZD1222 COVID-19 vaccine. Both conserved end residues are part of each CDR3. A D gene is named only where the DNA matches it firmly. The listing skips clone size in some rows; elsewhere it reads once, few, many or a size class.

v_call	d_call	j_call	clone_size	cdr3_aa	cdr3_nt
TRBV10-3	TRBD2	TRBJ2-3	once	CAISEPGLAGTDTQYF	TGTGCCATCAGTGAGCCGGGACTAGCGGGGACAGATACGCAGTATTTT
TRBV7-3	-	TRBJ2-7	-	CASSNGGGDEQYF	TGTGCCAGCAGCAACGGGGGTGGAGACGAGCAGTACTTC
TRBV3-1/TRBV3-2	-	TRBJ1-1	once	CASSQDAASAFF	TGTGCCAGCAGCCAAGATGCCGCGTCGGCTTTCTTT
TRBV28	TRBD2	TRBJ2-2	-	CASSLRLAATGELFF	TGTGCCAGCAGTTTAAGGCTAGCGGCTACCGGGGAGCTGTTTTTT
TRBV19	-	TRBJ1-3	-	CASSTTGRGNTIYF	TGTGCCAGTAGTACGACAGGACGAGGAAACACCATATATTTT
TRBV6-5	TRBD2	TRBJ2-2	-	CASRSGSETGELFF	TGTGCCAGCAGGAGCGGGAGTGAAACCGGGGAGCTGTTTTTT
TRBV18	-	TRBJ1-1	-	CASSPDSTVGGTEAFF	TGTGCCAGCTCACCGGACAGCACCGTAGGGGGCACTGAAGCTTTCTTT
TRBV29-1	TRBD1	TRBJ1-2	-	CSVEGEAGGDYGYTF	TGCAGCGTTGAAGGAGAGGCAGGGGGCGACTATGGCTACACCTTC
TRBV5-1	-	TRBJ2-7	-	CASSREADYEQYF	TGCGCCAGCAGCCGAGAAGCGGACTACGAGCAGTACTTC
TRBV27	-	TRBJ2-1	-	CASRGPSDEQFF	TGTGCCAGCAGGGGCCCTTCGGATGAGCAGTTCTTC
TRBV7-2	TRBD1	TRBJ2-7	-	CASSLATGGYTYEQYF	TGTGCCAGCAGCTTAGCTACAGGGGGCTACACCTACGAGCAGTACTTC
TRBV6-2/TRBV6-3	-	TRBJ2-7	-	CASSLTDVNYEQYF	TGTGCCAGCAGTTTGACGGACGTCAACTACGAGCAGTACTTC
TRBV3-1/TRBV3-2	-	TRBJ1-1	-	CASSPRTVASAEAFF	TGTGCCAGCAGCCCACGGACAGTCGCAAGCGCTGAAGCTTTCTTT
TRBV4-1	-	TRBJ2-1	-	CASSPPRSNEQFF	TGCGCCAGCAGTCCTCCCAGGTCCAATGAGCAGTTCTTC
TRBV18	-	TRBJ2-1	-	CASSPVISYNEQFF	TGTGCCAGCTCACCAGTGATTTCCTACAATGAGCAGTTCTTC
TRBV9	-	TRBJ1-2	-	CASSGDQRRTGYTF	TGTGCCAGCAGCGGGGACCAGAGGAGGACTGGCTACACCTTC
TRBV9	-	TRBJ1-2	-	CASSLPRTEGDYGYTF	TGTGCCAGCAGCCTTCCTCGGACGGAGGGGGACTATGGCTACACCTTC
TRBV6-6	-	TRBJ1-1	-	CASSRSPGRGTEAFF	TGTGCCAGCAGCAGATCTCCAGGGAGGGGCACTGAAGCTTTCTTT
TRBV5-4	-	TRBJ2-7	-	CASSLDGAPYEQYF	TGTGCCAGCAGCTTAGATGGGGCACCCTACGAGCAGTACTTC
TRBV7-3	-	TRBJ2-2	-	CASSSIPGGELFF	TGTGCCAGCAGCTCTATCCCGGGGGGGGAGCTGTTTTTT
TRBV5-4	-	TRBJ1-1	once	CASSSRQRMNTEAFF	TGTGCCAGCAGCTCACGACAGCGAATGAACACTGAAGCTTTCTTT
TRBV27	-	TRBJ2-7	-	CASTSRDPTYEQYF	TGTGCCAGCACTTCCCGGGACCCAACCTACGAGCAGTACTTC
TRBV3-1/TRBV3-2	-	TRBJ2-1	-	CASSQILGNEQFF	TGTGCCAGCAGCCAAATATTAGGGAATGAGCAGTTCTTC
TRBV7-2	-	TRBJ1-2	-	CASSFSGASDYGYTF	TGTGCCAGCAGCTTTAGCGGGGCCTCAGACTATGGCTACACCTTC
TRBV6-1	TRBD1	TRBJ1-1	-	CASSETSTGATEAFF	TGTGCCAGCAGTGAAACTTCCACAGGGGCAACTGAAGCTTTCTTT
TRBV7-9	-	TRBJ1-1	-	CASSLAGAGMNTEAFF	TGTGCCAGCAGCTTAGCAGGGGCAGGAATGAACACTGAAGCTTTCTTT
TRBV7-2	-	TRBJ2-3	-	CASSLMGMGRVTDTQYF	TGTGCCAGCAGCTTAATGGGGATGGGCAGGGTGACAGATACGCAGTATTTT
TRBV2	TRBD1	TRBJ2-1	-	CASSASGTGGNNEQFF	TGTGCCAGCAGTGCATCCGGGACAGGGGGTAACAATGAGCAGTTCTTC
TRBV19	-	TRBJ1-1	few	CASSTVRMNTEAFF	TGTGCCAGTAGTACTGTCAGGATGAACACTGAAGCTTTCTTT
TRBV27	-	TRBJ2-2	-	CASSLSPGTGTGELFF	TGTGCCAGCAGTTTATCGCCTGGGACGGGCACCGGGGAGCTGTTTTTT
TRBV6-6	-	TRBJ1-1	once	CASTTVGNTEAFF	TGTGCCAGCACAACAGTGGGGAACACTGAAGCTTTCTTT
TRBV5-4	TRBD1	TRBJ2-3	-	CASSLVGGEKDTQYF	TGTGCCAGCAGCTTGGTAGGGGGCGAGAAAGATACGCAGTATTTT
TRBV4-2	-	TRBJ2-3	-	CASSQLGTDTQYF	TGTGCCAGCAGCCAATTGGGCACAGATACGCAGTATTTT
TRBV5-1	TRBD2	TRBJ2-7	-	CASSLEGTSGYEQYF	TGCGCCAGCAGCTTGGAAGGGACTAGCGGGTACGAGCAGTACTTC
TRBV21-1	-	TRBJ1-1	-	CASSRHRVGEVCTEAFF	TGTGCCAGCAGCAGACACAGGGTGGGCGAGGTTTGCACTGAAGCTTTCTTT
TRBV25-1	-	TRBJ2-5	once	CASSLETQYF	TGTGCCAGCAGTCTGGAGACCCAGTACTTC
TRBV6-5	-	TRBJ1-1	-	CASRWGRDTEAFF	TGTGCCAGCAGATGGGGCAGGGACACTGAAGCTTTCTTT